What follows are 11 T cell receptor beta chains derived from one specimen sequenced in a study of follicular helper T cells after annual influenza vaccination. Regarding time point: 2014-2015 season, pre-vaccination. Clones were sequenced by immunoSEQ multiplex PCR, and TCRdb holds only the in-frame ones, with some missing. The sample holds around 25,000 clones, 65% to 85% seen once. Specimen: CXCR5+ CD38- circulating T follicular helper cells from blood, collected on the day of influenza vaccination. Noted subset: circulating Tfh, non-naive CD4+CXCR5+PD-1+ (ICOS+CD38+ or ICOS-CD38-). The receptors stem from an adult who received the influenza vaccine.

This clone showed up just a few times. This chain connects TRBV6-1 to TRBJ2-5; the match to TRBD2 covers 13 bases. Germline assignment: CDR1 MNHNS and CDR2 SASEGT. The J segment lost 9 bases and the V segment lost 6 bases, leaving 10 bases of the junction unmatched. This CDR3 contains 15 residues. In DNA, the CDR3 is TGTGCCAGCAGCCTCCAGACTAGCGGGGGGCGGGCCCAGTACTTC. It translates to CASSLQTSGGRAQYF.

The CDR3: CATSGESTGELFF. CDR3 in DNA: TGTGCCACGTCCGGGGAGAGCACCGGGGAGCTGTTTTTT. The V and J genes are TRBV2 and TRBJ2-2, with a tentative D call TRBD2 (5 bases). CDR1 SNHLY and CDR2 FYNNEI come from the germline V gene. V was pared by 10 bases and J by 4 bases, with 13 bases between. This CDR3 is 13 amino acids long.

This clone came up a few times. The gene calls are TRBV30 and TRBJ1-1, with D maybe TRBD1 (6 bases). This CDR3 comprises 12 residues. Germline CDR1 is GTSNPN and CDR2 is SVGIG (reference sequence). V was shortened by 8 bases and J by 3 bases, with 13 bases between the two germline ends. The CDR3 DNA is TGTGCCGGGACACGACATGACACTGAAGCTTTCTTT. Amino acids: CAGTRHDTEAFF.

This clone was found a few times. The chain employs TRBV5-6 and TRBJ2-5; 8 bases map to TRBD2. The CDR3 sequence is 14 residues long. Trimming removed 4 bases from V and 5 bases from J; junction bases left unmatched: 7. CDR1 is SGHDT, CDR2 YYEEEE, per germline. CDR3 region: CASSDSGIGETQYF. The DNA of the CDR3 is TGTGCCAGCAGCGATAGCGGGATAGGGGAGACCCAGTACTTC.

This chain joins TRBV11-3 and TRBJ1-2; the match to TRBD1 covers 8 bases. The CDR3 runs 12 residues. V trimming: 4 bases; J trimming: 6 bases; junction bases outside the gene matches: 1. Germline V gene data show CDR1 as SGHNT and CDR2 as YENEEA. DNA for the CDR3: TGTGCCAGCAGCTCAGGGGGCGATGGCTACACCTTC. It yields the protein CASSSGGDGYTF.

This chain uses TRBV5-1 with TRBJ2-5; D not certain. V was cut by 2 bases and J by 4 bases, with 9 bases left in between. Per germline, CDR1 SGHRS and CDR2 YFSETQ. The CDR3 length is 13 residues. CDR3 amino acids: CASSFLGRETQYF. CDR3 DNA: TGCGCCAGCAGCTTCCTAGGCAGAGAGACCCAGTACTTC.

This rearrangement joins TRBV6-6 to TRBJ1-5; TRBD1 agrees at 7 bases. Unmatched junction bases numbered 9, after V lost 9 bases and J lost 4 bases. Germline loops: CDR1 MNHNY, CDR2 SVGAGI (reference sequence). The CDR3 sequence is 14 residues long. The DNA for the CDR3 is TGTGCCAGTCTCCCGGACAGGCGGAATCAGCCCCAGCATTTT. Residues: CASLPDRRNQPQHF.

This chain joins TRBV11-1 and TRBJ2-5; D gene unclear. TRBJ2-7 explains the end of the DNA better; the J call may be wrong. Germline-derived CDR1 and CDR2 are SGHAT and FQDESV (reference sequence). There are 13 residues in the CDR3. CDR3 coding DNA: TGTGCCAGCAGCCCTAACGCGCTCCACGAGCAGTACTTC. It yields the protein CASSPNALHEQYF.

CDR3 loop: CASSPRGAVTEAFF. The CDR3 bases are TGTGCCAGCTCACCACGGGGCGCTGTCACTGAAGCTTTCTTT. This sequence joins TRBV18 and TRBJ1-1, with D maybe TRBD1 (5 bases). In germline, CDR1 is KGHSH, CDR2 LQKENI. Trimming removed 1 base from V and 4 bases from J, with 10 bases in between. The CDR3 is made up of 14 amino acids.

The chain employs TRBV2 and TRBJ1-1; D is perhaps TRBD1 (5 bases). Between the trimmed V and J ends, which lost 8 bases and 7 bases, there was a span of 14 bases. CDR1 and CDR2 (germline): SNHLY, FYNNEI. The CDR3 spans 12 residues. CDR3 in amino acids: CASRRQLFEAFF. The CDR3 nucleotides read TGTGCCAGCCGTAGACAGCTCTTTGAAGCTTTCTTT.

The chain uses TRBV6-1 and TRBJ2-1; 10 bases fit TRBD2. Germline CDR1 MNHNS, CDR2 SASEGT. Trimming took 2 bases from V and 5 from J; bases not matched to a gene: 9. This CDR3 comprises 17 residues. CDR3 in DNA: TGTGCCAGCAGTGAATATGCTAGCGGGAGTCAAGACAATGAGCAGTTCTTC. Protein sequence: CASSEYASGSQDNEQFF.